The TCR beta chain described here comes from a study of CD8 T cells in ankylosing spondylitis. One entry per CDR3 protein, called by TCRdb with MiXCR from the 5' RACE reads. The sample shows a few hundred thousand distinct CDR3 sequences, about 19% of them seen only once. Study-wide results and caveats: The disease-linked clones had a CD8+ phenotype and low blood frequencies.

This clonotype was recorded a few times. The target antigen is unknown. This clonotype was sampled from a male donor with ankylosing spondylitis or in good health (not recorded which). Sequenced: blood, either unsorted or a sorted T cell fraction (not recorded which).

The CDR3 sequence: CASSLWGGYGYTF. DNA for the CDR3: TGTGCCAGCAGTTTATGGGGAGGGTATGGCTACACCTTC. J is TRBJ1-2 and V is TRBV12-3 or TRBV12-4; D call uncertain. CDR3 length: 13 residues. V lost 2 bases and J lost 5, with 9 bases in between.